The sequence of this TCR beta chain was determined in a study of long-term antiretroviral therapy in people with HIV (dated by TCRdb to between 2021 and 2023). With regard to the full study: Collection of the earliest samples took place about a decade ahead of the 2015 WHO recommendation for immediate ART, at a time when ART was typically delayed until CD4 counts fell. Whether ART initiation and durable HIV suppression were associated with changes in peripheral blood TRB repertoire composition and diversity was tested in a retrospective serial study. A total of under 250 cryopreserved PBMC samples came from a few dozen adults with confirmed HIV infection and were collected serially over a mean of roughly six years (range 1-12). Among the 30 or so participants with HIV, around 10 were female. No cross-contamination during QIAcube processing was shown when test extractions of a monoclonal T-cell line were performed alongside over 25 polyclonal samples. The research as a whole found: Owing to limited PBMC availability, only the TCR beta chain was sequenced, without alpha chain pairing. CDR3 length ranges in HIV repertoires were narrower than in controls, and network structure suggested an antigen-experienced repertoire with only a slight naive shift after ART. No data were available on ART adherence, viral resistance or therapy changes, limiting inferences about post-ART repertoire changes. Expanded TRB clones identified before ART initiation dominated the repertoire across all time points, though the dominance fluctuated and decreased in many PLHIV after ART. The samples span the years 2004 to 2017, and the ART regimens used at that time may not be as effective as current regimens. Unsorted PBMC were profiled instead of sorted CD4+ and CD8+ T cells because pre-ART samples had limited cell numbers. ART initiation was associated with a significant increase in TRB diversity, but diversity stayed significantly below transplant donor controls even after long-term ART.

Participants were included only if at least one PBMC sample before ART initiation and at least two post-ART samples were available. Every participant with HIV received treatment in the United States of America. Before DNA extraction, cryopreserved samples of roughly 0.95-10 million PBMC were thawed and washed. At the time of the earliest PBMC sample, participants with HIV were aged between about 20 and 54 years. Each participant contributed PBMC samples from 1-4 timepoints before ART initiation and 2-8 timepoints after ART initiation, with a median of 7 samples. For every participant, serial HIV viral load, CD4+ T-cell count, ART history and demographic data were obtained. Genomic DNA was extracted from unsorted PBMC with a Qiagen kit on a QIAcube, with processing performed in batches of 12 samples. CDR3 length: 16 amino acids, cysteine to phenylalanine. Of all the DNA, just the CDR3 is kept, 48 bases in frame from base 1. The V and J ends are trimmed by 4 bases and 1 base, leaving 17 bases between them. For CDR1 and CDR2, the germline V gene (reference sequence) lists SGHNT and YYREEE.

The immunoSEQ hsTCRB v3.0 assay was used at survey level resolution to sequence the TRB variable region. A depth of roughly 35,000-55,000 T-cell genomes per sample was targeted for TRB sequencing. TRB libraries were pooled and sequenced on an Illumina MiSeq using a v3 150-cycle kit. Turning to the authors' computational methods: Repertoire analysis ran in R within a reproducible Nextflow workflow covering QC, data transformation and analysis. LymphoSeq2, an R package for exploring AIRR-Seq data, was used to implement custom analyses. After excluding a handful of samples that yielded fewer than 5000 total TRB sequences, fewer than 200 HIV repertoires remained for analysis. Among the approximately 200 retained HIV repertoires, some 60 were collected before ART initiation and 120 to 130 were collected after ART initiation. Each repertoire was downsampled to 5000 TRB nucleotide sequences, and summary statistics were averaged across 100 downsampling iterations. The analysis kept only TRB sequences whose CDR3 regions were at least seven amino acids long. Two measures captured diversity: a Shannon entropy-derived clonality score and the Gini coefficient. In repertoire networks, the top 5000 CDR3 amino acid sequences were linked whenever an edit distance of one separated two sequences. GLIPH2 predicted antigen specificity groups and MHC restriction for TRB CDR3 amino acid sequences. To flag known associations with CMV, EBV, HIV or tissue antigens, CDR3 amino acid sequences were compared against VDJdb and McPAS-TCR. Pre-ART, post-ART and control groups were compared with Wilcoxon signed-rank tests and Holm-Bonferroni correction. TCRdb provides this immuneACCESS table in a form limited to in-frame rearrangements. Some clones are lacking; in checked studies, under half of them reflect an unresolved V gene, and why the rest are absent is not known. V, J and clone size are taken as reported in that table, and D and trimming were inferred from the DNA itself. This sample lists over 40,000 clones; 94% were detected once. The top ten clonotypes cover less than 2.5% of the sample.

In the case of this clone: The antigen this receptor binds is unknown. The record has no base qualities; no much larger clone is one base away.

The receptor's source is a young man with HIV. Recombination linked TRBV5-4 to TRBJ2-5; tentative D gene TRBD2, with 7 bases matching. Specimen: unsorted PBMCs, collected just over 9 years after starting antiretroviral therapy. The nucleotide sequence is given as TGTGCCAGCAGCCCGCTTGGGGGGGCGGCCCAAGAGACCCAGTACTTC. This encodes CASSPLGGAAQETQYF.